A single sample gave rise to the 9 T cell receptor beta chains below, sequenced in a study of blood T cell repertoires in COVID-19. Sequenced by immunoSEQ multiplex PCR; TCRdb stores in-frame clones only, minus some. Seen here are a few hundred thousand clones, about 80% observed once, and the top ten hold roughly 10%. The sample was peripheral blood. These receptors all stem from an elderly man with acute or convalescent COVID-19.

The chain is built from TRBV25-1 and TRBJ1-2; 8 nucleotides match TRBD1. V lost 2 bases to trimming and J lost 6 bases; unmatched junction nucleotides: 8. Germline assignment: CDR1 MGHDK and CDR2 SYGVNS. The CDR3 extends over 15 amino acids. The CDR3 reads CASSEGARGLHGYTF. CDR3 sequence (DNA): TGTGCCAGCAGTGAAGGGGCCAGGGGGCTCCATGGCTACACCTTC.

The CDR3 nucleotides read TGTGCCAGCAGGAGGACAGGGGTTAATGGCTACACCTTC. Translated: CASRRTGVNGYTF. The chain carries TRBV28 and TRBJ1-2, with 9 positions matching TRBD1. The CDR3 is made up of 13 amino acids. With 6 bases clipped from V and 6 bases from J, the junction kept 5 bases outside the gene matches. The V gene's germline CDR1 is MDHEN and CDR2 SYDVKM.

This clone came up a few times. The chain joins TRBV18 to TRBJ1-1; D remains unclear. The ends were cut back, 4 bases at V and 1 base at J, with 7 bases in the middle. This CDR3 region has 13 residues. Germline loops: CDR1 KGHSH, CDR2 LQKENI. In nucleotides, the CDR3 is TGTGCCAGCTCACTAGGGAGGAACACTGAAGCTTTCTTT. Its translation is CASSLGRNTEAFF.

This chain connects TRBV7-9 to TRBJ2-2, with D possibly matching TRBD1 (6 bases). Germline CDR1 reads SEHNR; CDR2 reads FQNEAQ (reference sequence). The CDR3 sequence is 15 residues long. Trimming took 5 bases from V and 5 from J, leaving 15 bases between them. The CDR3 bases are TGTGCCAGCAGCATATCTGCCGGGACAACCGGGGAGCTGTTTTTT. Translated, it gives CASSISAGTTGELFF.

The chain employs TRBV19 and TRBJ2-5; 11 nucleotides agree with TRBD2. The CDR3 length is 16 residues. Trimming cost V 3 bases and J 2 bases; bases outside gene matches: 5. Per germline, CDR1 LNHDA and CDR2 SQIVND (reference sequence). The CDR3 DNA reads TGTGCCAGTAGTATTCGGGGACTAGCGGTTCAAGAGACCCAGTACTTC. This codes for CASSIRGLAVQETQYF.

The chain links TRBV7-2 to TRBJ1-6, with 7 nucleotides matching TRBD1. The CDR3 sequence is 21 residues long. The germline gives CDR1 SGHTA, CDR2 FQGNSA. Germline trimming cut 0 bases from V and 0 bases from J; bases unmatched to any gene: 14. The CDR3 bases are TGTGCCAGCAGCTTAGCTACGGGACAGTTTATAATTAGCTCCTATAATTCACCCCTCCACTTT. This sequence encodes CASSLATGQFIISSYNSPLHF.

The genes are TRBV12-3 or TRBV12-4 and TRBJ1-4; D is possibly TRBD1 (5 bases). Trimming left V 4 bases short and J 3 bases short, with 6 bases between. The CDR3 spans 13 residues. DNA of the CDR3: TGTGCCAGCAGTTCGGGGGCTAATGAAAAACTGTTTTTT. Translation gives CASSSGANEKLFF.

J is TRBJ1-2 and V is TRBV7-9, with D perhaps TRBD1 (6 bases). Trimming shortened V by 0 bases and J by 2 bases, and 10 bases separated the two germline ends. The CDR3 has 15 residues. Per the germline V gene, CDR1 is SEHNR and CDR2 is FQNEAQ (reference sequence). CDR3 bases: TGTGCCAGCAGCTTAGCGGCTCAGGGGAACTATGGCTACACCTTC. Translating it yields CASSLAAQGNYGYTF. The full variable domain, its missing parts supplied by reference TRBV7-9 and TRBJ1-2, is DTGVSQNPRHKITKRGQNVTFRCDPISEHNRLYWYRQTLGQGPEFLTYFQNEAQLEKSRLLSDRFSAERPKGSFSTLEIQRTEQGDSAMYLCASSLAAQGNYGYTFGSGTRLTVV.

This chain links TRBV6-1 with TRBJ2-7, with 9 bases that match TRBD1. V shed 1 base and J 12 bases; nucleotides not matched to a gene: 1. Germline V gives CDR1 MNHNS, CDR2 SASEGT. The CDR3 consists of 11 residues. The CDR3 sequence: CASSEETGGYF. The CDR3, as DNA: TGTGCCAGCAGTGAAGAGACAGGGGGGTACTTC.